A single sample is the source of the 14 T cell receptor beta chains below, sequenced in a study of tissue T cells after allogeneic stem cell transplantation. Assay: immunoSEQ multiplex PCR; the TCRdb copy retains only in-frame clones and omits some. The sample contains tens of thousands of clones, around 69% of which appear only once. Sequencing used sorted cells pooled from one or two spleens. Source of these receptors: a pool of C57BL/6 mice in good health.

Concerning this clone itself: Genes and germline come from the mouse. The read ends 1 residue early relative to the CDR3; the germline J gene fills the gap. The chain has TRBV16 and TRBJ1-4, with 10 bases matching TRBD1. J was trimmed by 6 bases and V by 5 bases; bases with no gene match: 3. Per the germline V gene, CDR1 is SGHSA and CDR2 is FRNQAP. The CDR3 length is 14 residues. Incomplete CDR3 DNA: TGTGCAAGCAGCATGACAGGGGGCCACGAAAGATTATTT. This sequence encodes CASSMTGGHERLF. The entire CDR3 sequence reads CASSMTGGHERLFF. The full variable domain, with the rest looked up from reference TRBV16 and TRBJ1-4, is NAGVIQTPRHKVTGKGQEATLWCEPISGHSAVFWYRQTIVQGLEFLTYFRNQAPIDDSGMPKERFSAQMPNQSHSTLKIQSTQPQDSAVYLCASSMTGGHERLFFGHGTKLSVL.

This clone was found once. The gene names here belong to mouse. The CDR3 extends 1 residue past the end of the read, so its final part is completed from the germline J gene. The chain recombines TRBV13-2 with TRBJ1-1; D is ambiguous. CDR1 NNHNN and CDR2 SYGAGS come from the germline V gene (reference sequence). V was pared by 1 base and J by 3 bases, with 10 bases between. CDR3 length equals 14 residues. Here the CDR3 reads CASGDRGRHTEVFF. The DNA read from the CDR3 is TGTGCCAGCGGTGATCGGGGAAGACACACAGAAGTCTTC.

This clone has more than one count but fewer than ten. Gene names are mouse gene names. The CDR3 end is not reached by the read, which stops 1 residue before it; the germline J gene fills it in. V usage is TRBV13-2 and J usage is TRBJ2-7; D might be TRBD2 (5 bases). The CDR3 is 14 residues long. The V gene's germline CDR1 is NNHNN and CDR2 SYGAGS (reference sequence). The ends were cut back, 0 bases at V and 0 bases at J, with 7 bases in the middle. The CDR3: CASGDAWASYEQYF. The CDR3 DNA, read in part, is TGTGCCAGCGGTGATGCCTGGGCCTCCTATGAACAGTAC.

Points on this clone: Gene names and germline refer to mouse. Partial CDR3 DNA: TGTGCTAGCAGTTTAGGGGGCGGGGCTGAGCAGTTC. It codes for CASSLGGGAEQF. The entire CDR3 sequence reads CASSLGGGAEQFF. V is TRBV29 and J is TRBJ2-1; D tentatively fits TRBD1 or TRBD2 (6 bases each). The sequence runs out 1 residue before the end of the CDR3; the remainder is reconstructed from the germline J gene. This CDR3 contains 13 residues. Germline V gives CDR1 MSHET, CDR2 SYDVDS. V dropped 2 bases and J dropped 7 bases, with 9 bases sitting between them. The variable domain in full, with the rest retrieved from reference TRBV29 and TRBJ2-1, is DMKVTQMPRYLIKRMGENVLLECGQDMSHETMYWYRQDPGLGLQLIYISYDVDSNSEGDIPKGYRVSRKKREHFSLILDSAKTNQTSVYFCASSLGGGAEQFFGPGTRLTVL.

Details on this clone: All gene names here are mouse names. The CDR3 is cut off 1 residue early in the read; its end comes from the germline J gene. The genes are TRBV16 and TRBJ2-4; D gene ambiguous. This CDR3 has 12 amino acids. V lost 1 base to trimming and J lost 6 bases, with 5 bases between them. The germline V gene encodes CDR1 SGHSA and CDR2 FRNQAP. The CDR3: CASSLGGNTLYF. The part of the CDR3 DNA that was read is TGTGCAAGCAGCTTAGGAGGGAACACCTTGTAC.

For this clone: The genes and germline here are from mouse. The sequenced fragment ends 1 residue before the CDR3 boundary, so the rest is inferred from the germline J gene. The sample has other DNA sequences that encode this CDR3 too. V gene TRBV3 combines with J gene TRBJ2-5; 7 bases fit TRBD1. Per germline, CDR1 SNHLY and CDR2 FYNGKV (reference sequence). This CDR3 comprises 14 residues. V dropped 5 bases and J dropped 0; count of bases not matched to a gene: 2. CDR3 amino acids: CASSLTGNQDTQYF. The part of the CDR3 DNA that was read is TGTGCCAGCAGCCTGACAGGGAACCAAGACACCCAGTAC.

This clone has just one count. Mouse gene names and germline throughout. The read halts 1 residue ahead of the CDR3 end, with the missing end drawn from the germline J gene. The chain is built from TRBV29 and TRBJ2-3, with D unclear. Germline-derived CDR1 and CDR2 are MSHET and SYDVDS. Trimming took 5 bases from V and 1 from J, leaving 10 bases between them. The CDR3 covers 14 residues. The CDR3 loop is CASSTSRGAETLYF. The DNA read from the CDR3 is TGTGCTAGCAGTACCTCAAGGGGTGCAGAAACGCTGTAT.

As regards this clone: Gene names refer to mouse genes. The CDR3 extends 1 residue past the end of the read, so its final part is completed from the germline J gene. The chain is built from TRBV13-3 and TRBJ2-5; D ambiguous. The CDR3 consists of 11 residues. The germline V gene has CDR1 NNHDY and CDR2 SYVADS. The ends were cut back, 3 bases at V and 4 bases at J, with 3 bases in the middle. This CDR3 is CASSAKDTQYF. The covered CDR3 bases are TGTGCCAGCAGTGCCAAAGACACCCAGTAC.

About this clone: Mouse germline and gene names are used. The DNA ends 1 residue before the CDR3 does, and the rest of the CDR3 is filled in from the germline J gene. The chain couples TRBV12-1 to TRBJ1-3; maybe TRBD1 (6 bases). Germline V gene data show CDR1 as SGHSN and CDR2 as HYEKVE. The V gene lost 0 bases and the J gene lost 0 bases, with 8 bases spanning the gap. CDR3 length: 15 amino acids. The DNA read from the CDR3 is TGTGCCAGCTCTCTCTACAGGGATTCTGGAAATACGCTCTAT. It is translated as CASSLYRDSGNTLY. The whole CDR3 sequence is CASSLYRDSGNTLYF.

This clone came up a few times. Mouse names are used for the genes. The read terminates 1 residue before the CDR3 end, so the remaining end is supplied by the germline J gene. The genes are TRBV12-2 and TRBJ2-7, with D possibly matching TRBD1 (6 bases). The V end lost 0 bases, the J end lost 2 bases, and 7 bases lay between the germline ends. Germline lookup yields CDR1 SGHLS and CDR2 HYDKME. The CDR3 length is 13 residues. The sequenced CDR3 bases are TGTGCCAGCTCTCTCAGGGGGACCTATGAACAGTAC. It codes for CASSLRGTYEQY. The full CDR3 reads CASSLRGTYEQYF.

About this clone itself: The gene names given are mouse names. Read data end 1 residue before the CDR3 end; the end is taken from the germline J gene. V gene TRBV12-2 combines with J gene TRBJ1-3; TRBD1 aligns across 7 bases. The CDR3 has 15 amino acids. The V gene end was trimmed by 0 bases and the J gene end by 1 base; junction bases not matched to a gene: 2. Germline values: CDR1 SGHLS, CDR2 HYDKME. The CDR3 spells CASSLDRASGNTLYF. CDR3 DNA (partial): TGTGCCAGCTCTCTCGACAGGGCCTCTGGAAATACGCTCTAT.

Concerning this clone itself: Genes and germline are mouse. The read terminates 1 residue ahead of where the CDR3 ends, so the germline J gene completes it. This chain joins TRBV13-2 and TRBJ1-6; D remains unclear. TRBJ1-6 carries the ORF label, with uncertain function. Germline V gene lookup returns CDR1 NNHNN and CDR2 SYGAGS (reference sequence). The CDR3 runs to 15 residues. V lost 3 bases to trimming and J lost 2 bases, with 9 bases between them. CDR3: CASGAMAPYNSPLYF. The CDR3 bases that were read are TGTGCCAGCGGTGCCATGGCCCCCTATAATTCGCCCCTCTAC.

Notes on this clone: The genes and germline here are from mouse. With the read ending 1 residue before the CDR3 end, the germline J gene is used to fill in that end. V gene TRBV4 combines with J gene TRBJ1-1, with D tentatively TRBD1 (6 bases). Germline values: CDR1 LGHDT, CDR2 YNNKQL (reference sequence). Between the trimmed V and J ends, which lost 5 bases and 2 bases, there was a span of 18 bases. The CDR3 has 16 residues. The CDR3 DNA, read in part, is TGTGCCAGCAGCCAGGCCGGGGGCGCGGGCAACACAGAAGTCTTC. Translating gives CASSQAGGAGNTEVF. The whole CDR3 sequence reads CASSQAGGAGNTEVFF. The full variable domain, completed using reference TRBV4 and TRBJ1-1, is ETAVFQTPNYHVTQVGNEVSFNCKQTLGHDTMYWYKQDSKKLLKIMFSYNNKQLIVNETVPRRFSPQSSDKAHLNLRIKSVEPEDSAVYLCASSQAGGAGNTEVFFGKGTRLTVV.

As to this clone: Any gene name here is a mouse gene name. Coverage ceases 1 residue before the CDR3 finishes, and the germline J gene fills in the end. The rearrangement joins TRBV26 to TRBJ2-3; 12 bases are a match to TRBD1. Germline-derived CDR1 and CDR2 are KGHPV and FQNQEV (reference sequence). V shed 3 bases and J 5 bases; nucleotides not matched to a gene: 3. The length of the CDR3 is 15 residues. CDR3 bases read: TGTGCCAGCAGTCTCGGGACAGGGGGCTTAGAAACGCTGTAT. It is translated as CASSLGTGGLETLY. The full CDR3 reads CASSLGTGGLETLYF.